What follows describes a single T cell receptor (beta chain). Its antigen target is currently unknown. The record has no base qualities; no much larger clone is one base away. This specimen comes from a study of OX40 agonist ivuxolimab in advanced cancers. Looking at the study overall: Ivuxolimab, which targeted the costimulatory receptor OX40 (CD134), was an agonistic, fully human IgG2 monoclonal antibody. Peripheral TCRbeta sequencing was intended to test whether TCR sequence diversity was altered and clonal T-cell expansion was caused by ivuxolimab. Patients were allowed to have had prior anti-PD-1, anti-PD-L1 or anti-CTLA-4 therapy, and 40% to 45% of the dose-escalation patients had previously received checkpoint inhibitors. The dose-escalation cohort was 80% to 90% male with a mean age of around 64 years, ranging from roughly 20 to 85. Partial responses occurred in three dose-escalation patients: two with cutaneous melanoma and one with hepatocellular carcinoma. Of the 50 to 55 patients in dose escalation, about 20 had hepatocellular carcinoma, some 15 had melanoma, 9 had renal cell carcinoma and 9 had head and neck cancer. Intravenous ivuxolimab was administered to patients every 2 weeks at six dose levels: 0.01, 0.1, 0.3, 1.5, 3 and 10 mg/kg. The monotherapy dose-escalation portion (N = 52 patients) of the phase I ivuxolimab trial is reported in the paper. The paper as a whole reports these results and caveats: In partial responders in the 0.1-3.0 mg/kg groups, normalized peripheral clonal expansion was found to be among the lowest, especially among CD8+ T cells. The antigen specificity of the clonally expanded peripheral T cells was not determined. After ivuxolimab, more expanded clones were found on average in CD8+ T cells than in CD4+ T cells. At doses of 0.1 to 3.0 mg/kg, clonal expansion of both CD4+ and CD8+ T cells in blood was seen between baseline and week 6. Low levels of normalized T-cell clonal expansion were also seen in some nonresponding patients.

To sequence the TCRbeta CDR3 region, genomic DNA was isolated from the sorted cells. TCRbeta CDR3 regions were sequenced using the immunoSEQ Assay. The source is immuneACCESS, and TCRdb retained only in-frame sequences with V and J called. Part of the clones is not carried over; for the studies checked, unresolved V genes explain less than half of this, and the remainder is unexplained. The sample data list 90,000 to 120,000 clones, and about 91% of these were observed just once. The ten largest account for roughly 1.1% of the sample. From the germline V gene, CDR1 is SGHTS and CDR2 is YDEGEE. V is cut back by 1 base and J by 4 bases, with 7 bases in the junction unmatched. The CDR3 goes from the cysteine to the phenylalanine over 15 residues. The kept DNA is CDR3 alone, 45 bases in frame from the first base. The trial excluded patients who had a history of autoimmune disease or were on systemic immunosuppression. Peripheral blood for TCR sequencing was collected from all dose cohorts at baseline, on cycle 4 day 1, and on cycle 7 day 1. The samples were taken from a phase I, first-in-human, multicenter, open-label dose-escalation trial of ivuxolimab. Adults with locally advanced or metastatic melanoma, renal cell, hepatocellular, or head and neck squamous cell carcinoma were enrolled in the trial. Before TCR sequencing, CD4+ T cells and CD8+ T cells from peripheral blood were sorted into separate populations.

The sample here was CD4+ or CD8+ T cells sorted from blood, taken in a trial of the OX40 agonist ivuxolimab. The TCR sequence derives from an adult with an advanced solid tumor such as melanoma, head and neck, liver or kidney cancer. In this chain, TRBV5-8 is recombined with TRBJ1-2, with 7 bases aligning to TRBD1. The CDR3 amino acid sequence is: CASSLKTGQTYGYTF. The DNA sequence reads TGTGCCAGCAGCTTGAAAACGGGACAGACCTATGGCTACACCTTC.